Shown below are 13 T cell receptor beta chains from a single sample sequenced in a study of T cells after posttransplantation cyclophosphamide. Profiled with immunoSEQ multiplex PCR; TCRdb holds only in-frame clones, not every one. The record shows about 40,000 clones for this sample, with no singletons present. The sample consisted of PBMCs. The receptor source for this set is a man in his thirties or forties in good health and a related stem cell transplant donor.

This clone showed up many times. The chain employs TRBV5-4 and TRBJ2-2, with D possibly matching TRBD1 (5 bases). Germline V lookup: CDR1 SGHNT, CDR2 YYREEE (reference sequence). The CDR3 is 15 residues long. Trimming stripped 2 bases from V and 1 base from J, with 9 bases between. The CDR3: CASSFYDRNTGELFF. In nucleotides, the CDR3 is TGTGCCAGCAGCTTTTATGACAGGAACACCGGGGAGCTGTTTTTT.

There are many counts of this clone. The chain has TRBV6-1 and TRBJ2-1, with D possibly being TRBD1 (5 bases). The V and J ends lost 6 bases and 7 bases respectively, with 19 bases between them. Looked up from germline, CDR1 is MNHNS and CDR2 is SASEGT. The CDR3 spans 15 residues. Here the CDR3 reads CASSQGALTRNEQFF. CDR3 bases: TGTGCCAGCAGCCAAGGGGCGCTAACAAGGAATGAGCAGTTCTTC.

This clone was picked up many times. The chain combines TRBV28 with TRBJ2-7; 7 bases are shared with TRBD1. The CDR3 extends over 14 amino acids. Germline V gene sequence: CDR1 MDHEN, CDR2 SYDVKM. Trimming removed 8 bases from V and 5 bases from J; junction bases left unmatched: 12. The CDR3 region has the DNA TGTGCCAGCGGGGGTCCGACAGGGCCGGACGAGCAGTACTTC. Protein: CASGGPTGPDEQYF.

Ten or more counts support this clone. The chain combines TRBV15 with TRBJ2-7; a possible D gene is TRBD1 (5 bases). The germline V gene has CDR1 LNHNV and CDR2 YYDKDF (reference sequence). The CDR3 length is 14 residues. V dropped 0 bases and J dropped 4 bases, with 10 bases sitting between them. In DNA form, the CDR3 reads TGTGCCACCAGCAGAGAGGCGACAGCTTACGAGCAGTACTTC. It codes for CATSREATAYEQYF.

This clone was counted many times. The chain is built from TRBV6-1 and TRBJ2-4; D uncertain. Germline lookup yields CDR1 MNHNS and CDR2 SASEGT. V was shortened by 0 bases and J by 8 bases, with 17 bases between the two germline ends. The CDR3 contains 16 residues. CDR3 bases: TGTGCCAGCAGTGAAGCGCTTCGAGTAGCCGCGGACATTCAGTACTTC. The encoded protein is CASSEALRVAADIQYF.

This clone was observed many times. This chain connects TRBV5-4 to TRBJ2-3; possibly TRBD2 for D (7 bases). V lost 4 bases to trimming and J lost 0 bases, with 15 bases between them. The CDR3 is made up of 16 amino acids. CDR1 is SGHNT and CDR2 is YYREEE in the germline V gene (reference sequence). CDR3 sequence (DNA): TGTGCCAGCAGCATAGGGGGGGGGCCTAGCACAGATACGCAGTATTTT. Its translation is CASSIGGGPSTDTQYF.

This clone showed up many times. The chain couples TRBV18 to TRBJ1-6; tentatively, D is TRBD1 (6 bases). Germline CDR1 reads KGHSH; CDR2 reads LQKENI. Between the trimmed V and J ends, which lost 2 bases and 0 bases, there was a span of 8 bases. The CDR3 is made up of 16 amino acids. As DNA, the CDR3 is TGTGCCAGCTCACCAACAGGGAGCTCCTATAATTCACCCCTCCACTTT. Its protein product is CASSPTGSSYNSPLHF.

This clone was counted ten times or more. The V call is TRBV14, the J call TRBJ1-6, with 9 bases matching TRBD1. This CDR3 is built from 14 residues. CDR1 is SGHDN, CDR2 FVKESK, per germline. V trimming: 3 bases; J trimming: 9 bases; junction bases outside the gene matches: 3. CDR3 bases: TGTGCCAGCAGCCAGAGGACAGGGGTTTCACCCCTCCACTTT. It is translated as CASSQRTGVSPLHF.

This clone was counted ten times or more. The chain is built from TRBV2 and TRBJ2-3, with 8 bases that match TRBD1. This CDR3 has 15 amino acids. Germline CDR1 and CDR2: SNHLY and FYNNEI. V lost 8 bases to trimming and J lost 1 base; unmatched junction nucleotides: 8. CDR3 region: CASGPRGRGTDTQYF. The DNA for the CDR3 is TGTGCCAGCGGCCCCAGGGGGCGCGGCACAGATACGCAGTATTTT.

This clone came up many times. The J gene is TRBJ2-2, the V gene TRBV14, with D possibly TRBD2 on 6 matching bases. Germline CDR1 is SGHDN and CDR2 is FVKESK. V lost 1 base, J lost 1 base, and 7 bases lay in between. This CDR3 is 15 amino acids long. The CDR3 region has the DNA TGTGCCAGCAGCCAAGCCGGGGGGAACACCGGGGAGCTGTTTTTT. It codes for CASSQAGGNTGELFF.

This clone has only a few counts. V gene TRBV6-5 combines with J gene TRBJ2-5; 8 bases match TRBD1. The CDR3 runs to 13 residues. CDR1 and CDR2 (germline): MNHEY, SVGAGI. With 6 bases clipped from V and 7 bases from J, the junction kept 7 bases outside the gene matches. CDR3: CASRQGGRGTQYF. Written as DNA, the CDR3 is TGTGCCAGCAGACAGGGGGGCCGGGGGACCCAGTACTTC.

This clone was found a few times. The genes are TRBV12-3 or TRBV12-4 and TRBJ2-7; 7 positions match TRBD1. The junction had 4 bases not matched to a gene; V was cut back by 5 bases and J by 0 bases. The CDR3 contains 14 residues. CDR3 coding DNA: TGTGCCAGCAGTCCACAGGGGCGCTCCTACGAGCAGTACTTC. Its translation: CASSPQGRSYEQYF.

Many counts were recorded for this clone. The genes are TRBV24-1 and TRBJ1-5; D is unclear. The CDR3 is 19 residues long. V dropped 0 bases and J dropped 4 bases, with 21 bases sitting between them. CDR1 is KGHDR, CDR2 SFDVKD, per germline. CDR3 coding DNA: TGTGCCACCAGTGATTTGCGGATAATACTCTTGCCGGGTAATCAGCCCCAGCATTTT. It yields the protein CATSDLRIILLPGNQPQHF.